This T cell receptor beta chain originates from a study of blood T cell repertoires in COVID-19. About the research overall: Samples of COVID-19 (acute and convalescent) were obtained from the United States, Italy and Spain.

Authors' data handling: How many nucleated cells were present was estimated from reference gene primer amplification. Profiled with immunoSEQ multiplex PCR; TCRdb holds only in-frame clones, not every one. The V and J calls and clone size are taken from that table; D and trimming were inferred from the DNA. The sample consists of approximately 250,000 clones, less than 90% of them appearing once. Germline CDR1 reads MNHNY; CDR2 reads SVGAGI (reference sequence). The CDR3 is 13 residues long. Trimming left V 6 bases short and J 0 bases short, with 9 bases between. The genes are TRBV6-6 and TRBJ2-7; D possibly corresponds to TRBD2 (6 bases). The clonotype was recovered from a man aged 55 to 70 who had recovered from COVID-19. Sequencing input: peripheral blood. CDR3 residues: CASSTGGSYEQYF. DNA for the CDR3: TGTGCCAGCAGCACCGGGGGCTCCTACGAGCAGTACTTC.